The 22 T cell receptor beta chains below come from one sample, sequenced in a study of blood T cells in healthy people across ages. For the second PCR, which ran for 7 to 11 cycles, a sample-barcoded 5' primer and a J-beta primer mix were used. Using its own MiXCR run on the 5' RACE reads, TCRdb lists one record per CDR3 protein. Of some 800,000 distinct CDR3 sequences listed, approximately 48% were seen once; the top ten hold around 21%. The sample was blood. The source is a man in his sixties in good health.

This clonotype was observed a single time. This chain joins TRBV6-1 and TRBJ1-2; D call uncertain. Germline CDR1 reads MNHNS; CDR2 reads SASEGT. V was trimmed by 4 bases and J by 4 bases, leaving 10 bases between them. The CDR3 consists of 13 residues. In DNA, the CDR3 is TGTGCCAGCAGTGGGCTGGAGTCCTATGGCTACACCTTC. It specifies CASSGLESYGYTF.

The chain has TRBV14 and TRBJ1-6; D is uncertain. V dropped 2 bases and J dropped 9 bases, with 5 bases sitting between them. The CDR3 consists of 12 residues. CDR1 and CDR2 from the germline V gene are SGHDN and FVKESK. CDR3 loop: CASSQRVSPLHF. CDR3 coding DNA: TGTGCCAGCAGCCAAAGGGTTTCACCCCTCCACTTT.

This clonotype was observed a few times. CDR3 coding DNA: TGTGCCAGCAGCCGGGACGTATACTACGAGCAGTACTTC. It translates to CASSRDVYYEQYF. The chain couples TRBV7-9 to TRBJ2-7; D may correspond to TRBD1 or TRBD2 (5 bases each). CDR1 and CDR2 from the germline V gene are SEHNR and FQNEAQ (reference sequence). CDR3 size: 13 residues. The V end lost 5 bases, the J end lost 3 bases, and 11 bases lay between the germline ends.

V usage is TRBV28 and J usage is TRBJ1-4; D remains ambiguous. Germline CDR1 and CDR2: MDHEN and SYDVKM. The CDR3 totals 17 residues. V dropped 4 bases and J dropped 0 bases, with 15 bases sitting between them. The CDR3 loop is CASSSAARSSTNEKLFF. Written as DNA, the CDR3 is TGTGCCAGCAGTTCTGCAGCGAGGTCCTCAACTAATGAAAAACTGTTTTTT.

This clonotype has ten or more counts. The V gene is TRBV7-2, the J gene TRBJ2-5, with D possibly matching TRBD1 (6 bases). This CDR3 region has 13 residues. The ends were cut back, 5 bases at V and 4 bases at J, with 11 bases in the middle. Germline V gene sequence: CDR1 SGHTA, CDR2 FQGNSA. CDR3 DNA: TGTGCCAGCAGCCTCGGACAGCGAGAGACCCAGTACTTC. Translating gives CASSLGQRETQYF.

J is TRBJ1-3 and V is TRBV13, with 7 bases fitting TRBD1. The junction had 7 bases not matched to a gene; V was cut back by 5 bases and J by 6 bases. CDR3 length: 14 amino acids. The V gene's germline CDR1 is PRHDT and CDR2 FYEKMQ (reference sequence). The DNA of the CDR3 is TGTGCCAGCAGCCCCAGGGACAGCCTAAACACCATATATTTT. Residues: CASSPRDSLNTIYF. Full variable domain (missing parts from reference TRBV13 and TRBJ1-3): AAGVIQSPRHLIKEKRETATLKCYPIPRHDTVYWYQQGPGQDPQFLISFYEKMQSDKGSIPDRFSAQQFSDYHSELNMSSLELGDSALYFCASSPRDSLNTIYFGEGSWLTVV.

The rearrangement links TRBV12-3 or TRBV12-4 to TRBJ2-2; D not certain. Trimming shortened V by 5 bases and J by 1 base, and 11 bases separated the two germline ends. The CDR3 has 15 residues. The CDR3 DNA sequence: TGTGCCAGCAGTGGTCCAGGCAGGAACACCGGGGAGCTGTTTTTT. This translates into CASSGPGRNTGELFF.

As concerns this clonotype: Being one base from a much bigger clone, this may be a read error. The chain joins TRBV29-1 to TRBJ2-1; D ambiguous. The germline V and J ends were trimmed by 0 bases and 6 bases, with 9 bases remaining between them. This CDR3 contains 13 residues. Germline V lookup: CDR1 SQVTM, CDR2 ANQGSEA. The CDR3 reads CSVEDRRFNEQFF. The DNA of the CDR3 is TGCAGCGTTGAAGATAGAAGGTTCAATGAGCAGTTCTTC.

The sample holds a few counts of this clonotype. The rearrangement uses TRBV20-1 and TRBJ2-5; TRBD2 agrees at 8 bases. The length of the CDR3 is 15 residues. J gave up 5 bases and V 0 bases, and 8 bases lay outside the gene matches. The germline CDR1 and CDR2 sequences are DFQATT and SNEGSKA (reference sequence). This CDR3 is CSARDLLAGRETQYF. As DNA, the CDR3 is TGCAGTGCTAGAGATCTGTTAGCGGGGCGGGAGACCCAGTACTTC.

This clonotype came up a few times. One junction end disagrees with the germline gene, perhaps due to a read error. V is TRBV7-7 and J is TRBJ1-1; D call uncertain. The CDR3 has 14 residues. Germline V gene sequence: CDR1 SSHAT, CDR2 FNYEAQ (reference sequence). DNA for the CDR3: TGTGCTAGCAGCTTAATTGGAGGCGACACTGAAGCTTTCTTT. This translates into CASSLIGGDTEAFF.

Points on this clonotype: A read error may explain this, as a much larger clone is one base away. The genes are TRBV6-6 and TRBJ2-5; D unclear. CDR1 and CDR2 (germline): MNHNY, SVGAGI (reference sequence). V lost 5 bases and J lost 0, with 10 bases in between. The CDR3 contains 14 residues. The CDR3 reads CASSDDTYQETQYF. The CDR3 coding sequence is TGTGCCAGCAGTGACGACACTTACCAAGAGACCCAGTACTTC.

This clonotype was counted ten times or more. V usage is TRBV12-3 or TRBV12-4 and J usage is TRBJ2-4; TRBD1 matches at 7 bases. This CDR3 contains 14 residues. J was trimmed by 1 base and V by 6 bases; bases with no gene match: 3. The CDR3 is CASSPRGAKNIQYF. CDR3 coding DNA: TGTGCCAGCAGCCCCAGGGGGGCCAAAAACATTCAGTACTTC.

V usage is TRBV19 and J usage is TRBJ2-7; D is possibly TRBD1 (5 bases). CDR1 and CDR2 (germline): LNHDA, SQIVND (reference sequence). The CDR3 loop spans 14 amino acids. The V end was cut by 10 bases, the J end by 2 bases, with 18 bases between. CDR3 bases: TGTGCCACCTCCCCTGACAGTTTTACCTACGAGCAGTACTTC. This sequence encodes CATSPDSFTYEQYF.

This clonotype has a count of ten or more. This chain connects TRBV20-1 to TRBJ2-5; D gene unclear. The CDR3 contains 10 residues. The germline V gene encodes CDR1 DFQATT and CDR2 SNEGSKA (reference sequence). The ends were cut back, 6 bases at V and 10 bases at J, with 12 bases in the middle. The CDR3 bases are TGCAGTGCCCGATTAGGGCGCCAGTACTTC. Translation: CSARLGRQYF.

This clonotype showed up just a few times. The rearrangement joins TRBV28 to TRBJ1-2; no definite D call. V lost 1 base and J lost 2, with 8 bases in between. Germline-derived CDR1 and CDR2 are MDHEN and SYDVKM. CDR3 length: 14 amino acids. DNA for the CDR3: TGTGCCAGCAGTTTATTAGAACAGAACTATGGCTACACCTTC. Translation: CASSLLEQNYGYTF.

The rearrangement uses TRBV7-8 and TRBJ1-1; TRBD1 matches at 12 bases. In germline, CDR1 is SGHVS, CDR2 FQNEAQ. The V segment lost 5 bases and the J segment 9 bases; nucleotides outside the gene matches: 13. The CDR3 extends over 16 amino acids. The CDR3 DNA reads TGTGCCAGCAGCCCCAAGCTGGGGACAGGGGGCGGACAAGCTTTCTTT. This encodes CASSPKLGTGGGQAFF.

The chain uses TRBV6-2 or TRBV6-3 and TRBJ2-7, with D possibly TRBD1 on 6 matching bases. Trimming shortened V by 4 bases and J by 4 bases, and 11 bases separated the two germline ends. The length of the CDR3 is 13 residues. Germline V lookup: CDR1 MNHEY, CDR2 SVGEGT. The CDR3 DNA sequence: TGTGCCAGCAGTTGGGACAACCTGTACGAGCAGTACTTC. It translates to CASSWDNLYEQYF.

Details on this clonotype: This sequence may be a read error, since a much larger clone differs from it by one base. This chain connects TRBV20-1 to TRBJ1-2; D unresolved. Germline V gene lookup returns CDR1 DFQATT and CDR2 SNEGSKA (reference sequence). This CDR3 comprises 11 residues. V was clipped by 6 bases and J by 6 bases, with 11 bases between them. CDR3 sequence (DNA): TGCAGTGCCGAGTCCACCCATGGCTACACCTTC. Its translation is CSAESTHGYTF.

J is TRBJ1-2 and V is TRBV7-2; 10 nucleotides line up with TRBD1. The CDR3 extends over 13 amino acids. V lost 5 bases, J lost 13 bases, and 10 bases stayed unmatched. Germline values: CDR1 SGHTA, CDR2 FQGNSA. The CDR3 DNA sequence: TGTGCCAGCAGCAGATCCGGGACAGGGGCCTCCACCTTC. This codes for CASSRSGTGASTF.

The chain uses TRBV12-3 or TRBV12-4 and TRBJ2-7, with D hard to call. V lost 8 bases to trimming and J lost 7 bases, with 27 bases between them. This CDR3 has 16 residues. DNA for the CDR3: TGTGCCAGCCTCTCAATAGCTTCCACTTCCTACAATGAGCAGTACTTC. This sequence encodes CASLSIASTSYNEQYF.

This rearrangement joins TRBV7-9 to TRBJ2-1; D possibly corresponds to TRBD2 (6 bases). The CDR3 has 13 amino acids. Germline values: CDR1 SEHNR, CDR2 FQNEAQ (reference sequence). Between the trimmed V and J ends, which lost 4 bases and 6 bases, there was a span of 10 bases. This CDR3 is CASSWVGGNEQFF. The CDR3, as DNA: TGTGCCAGCAGCTGGGTGGGGGGCAATGAGCAGTTCTTC.

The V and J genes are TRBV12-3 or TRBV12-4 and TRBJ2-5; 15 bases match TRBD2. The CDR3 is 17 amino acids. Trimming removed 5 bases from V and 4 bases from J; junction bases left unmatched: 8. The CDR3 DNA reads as TGTGCCAGCAGTCCCCTTCCGGGACTAGCGGGGGGAGAGACCCAGTACTTC. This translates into CASSPLPGLAGGETQYF.